This TCR beta chain comes out of a study of vaccination and CD4 T cells after COVID-19. Study context: Overlapping spike peptides served as the stimulus for the cells. These peptides came from SARS-CoV-2 and from the common cold coronaviruses HCoV-NL63, HCoV-OC43 and HCoV-229E.

Cultured CD4+ T-cell DNA underwent Oncomine TCR Beta short-read sequencing. DNA came from CD4+ T cells after culture. TCRdb re-called the PCR reads with MiXCR, one entry per CDR3 protein. The sample shows about 3,800 distinct CDR3 sequences, around 20% of them seen only once. V was shortened by 0 bases and J by 0 bases, with 6 bases between the two germline ends. CDR1 and CDR2 from the germline V gene are DFQATT and SNEGSKA (reference sequence). CDR3 length equals 14 residues. Study results and limitations: Spike mono-reactivity was found in 304 of the 307 vaccine-specific clones identified in convalescent patients.

On this clonotype: The target antigen is unknown.

The treatment is: roughly 11-day PBMC culture with coronavirus spike peptide pools or control peptides (ViraFEST assay). Half the growth medium was swapped for new IL-2 medium on days 3 and 7. This clonotype was obtained from a human donor who had recovered from COVID-19. This sequence joins TRBV20-1 and TRBJ1-3; D is unclear. Sequenced input: CD4+ T cells from blood, cultured in vitro. The CDR3 protein is CSAREGPSGNTIYF. In DNA, the CDR3 is TGCAGTGCTAGAGAGGGCCCCTCTGGAAACACCATATATTTT.